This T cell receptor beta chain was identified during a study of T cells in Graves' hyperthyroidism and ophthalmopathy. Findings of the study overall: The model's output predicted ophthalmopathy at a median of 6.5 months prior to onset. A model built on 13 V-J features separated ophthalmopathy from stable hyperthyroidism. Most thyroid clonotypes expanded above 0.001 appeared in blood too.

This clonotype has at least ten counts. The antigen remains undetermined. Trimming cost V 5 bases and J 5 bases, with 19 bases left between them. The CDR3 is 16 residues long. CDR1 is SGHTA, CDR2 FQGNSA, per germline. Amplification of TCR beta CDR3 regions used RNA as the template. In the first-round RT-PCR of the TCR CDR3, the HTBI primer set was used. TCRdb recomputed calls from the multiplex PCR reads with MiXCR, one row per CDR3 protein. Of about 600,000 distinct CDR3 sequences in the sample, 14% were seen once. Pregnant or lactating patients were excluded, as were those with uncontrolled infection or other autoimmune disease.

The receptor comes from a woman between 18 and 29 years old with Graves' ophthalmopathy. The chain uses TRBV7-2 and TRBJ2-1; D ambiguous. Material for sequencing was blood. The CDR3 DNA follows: TGTGCCAGCAGCCGCGTGGTTTCCGAAGTACACAATGAGCAGTTCTTC. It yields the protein CASSRVVSEVHNEQFF.